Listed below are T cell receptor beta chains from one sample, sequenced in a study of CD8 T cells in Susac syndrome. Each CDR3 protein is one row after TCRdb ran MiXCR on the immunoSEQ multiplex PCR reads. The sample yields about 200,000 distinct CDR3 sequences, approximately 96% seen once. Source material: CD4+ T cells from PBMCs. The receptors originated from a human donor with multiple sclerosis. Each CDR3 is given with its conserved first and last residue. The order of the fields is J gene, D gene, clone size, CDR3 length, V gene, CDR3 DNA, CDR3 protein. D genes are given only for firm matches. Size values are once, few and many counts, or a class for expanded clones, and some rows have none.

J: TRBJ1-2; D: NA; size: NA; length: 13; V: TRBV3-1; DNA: TGTGCCAGCAGCCAAGTGTCGGGGACCGGCTACACCTTC; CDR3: CASSQVSGTGYTF
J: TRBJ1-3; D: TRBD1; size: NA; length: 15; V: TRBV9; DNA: TGTGCCAGCAGCGCCCGGGACAGCTCTGGAAACACCATATATTTT; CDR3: CASSARDSSGNTIYF
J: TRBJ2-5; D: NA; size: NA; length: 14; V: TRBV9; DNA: TGTGCCAGCAGCGTAGCGGGGGACCTAGAGACCCAGTACTTC; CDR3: CASSVAGDLETQYF
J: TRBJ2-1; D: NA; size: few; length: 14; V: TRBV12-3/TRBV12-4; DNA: TGTGCCAGCAGTTTAGTCGGAGGGGACAATGAGCAGTTCTTC; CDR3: CASSLVGGDNEQFF
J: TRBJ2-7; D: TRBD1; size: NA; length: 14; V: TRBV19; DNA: TGTGCCAGTACCTCGACCGGGACAGTCTACGAGCAGTACTTC; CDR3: CASTSTGTVYEQYF
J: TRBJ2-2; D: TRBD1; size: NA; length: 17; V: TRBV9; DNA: TGTGCCAGCAGCGATCCTACCGGGACAGGCAGGGCCGGGGAGCTGTTTTTT; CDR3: CASSDPTGTGRAGELFF
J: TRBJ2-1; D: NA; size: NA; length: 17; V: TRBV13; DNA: TGTGCCAGCAGCTTAGGTGGCCGAAGGTTTAAGAACAATGAGCAGTTCTTC; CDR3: CASSLGGRRFKNNEQFF
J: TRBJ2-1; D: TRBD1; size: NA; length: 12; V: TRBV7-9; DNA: TGTGCCAGCAGCCGAGGGACAGACCAGCAGTTCTTC; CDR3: CASSRGTDQQFF
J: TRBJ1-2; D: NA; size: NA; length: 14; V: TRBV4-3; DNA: TGCGCCAGCAGCCAAGGGGCAGTGTTGGGGGGCTACACCTTC; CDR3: CASSQGAVLGGYTF
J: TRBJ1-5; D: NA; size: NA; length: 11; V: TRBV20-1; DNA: TGCAGTGCTAGAGGAGACCAGCCCCAGCATTTT; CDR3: CSARGDQPQHF
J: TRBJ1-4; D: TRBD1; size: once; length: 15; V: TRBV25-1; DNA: TGTGCCAGCAGTGAAGGGGGGACAGGGCGGGAAAAACTGTTTTTT; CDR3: CASSEGGTGREKLFF
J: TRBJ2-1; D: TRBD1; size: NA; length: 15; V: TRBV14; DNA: TGTGCCAGCAGCTCCCGACAGGGTCCCTACAATGAGCAGTTCTTC; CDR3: CASSSRQGPYNEQFF
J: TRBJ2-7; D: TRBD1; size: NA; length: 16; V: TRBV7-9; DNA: TGTGCCAGCAGCCCGCGAACCGGGACAGGTTACTACGAGCAGTACTTC; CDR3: CASSPRTGTGYYEQYF
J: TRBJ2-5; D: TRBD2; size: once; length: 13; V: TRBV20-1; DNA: TGCAGTGCCGGACTAGCGGGGGTAGGGACCCAGTACTTC; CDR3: CSAGLAGVGTQYF
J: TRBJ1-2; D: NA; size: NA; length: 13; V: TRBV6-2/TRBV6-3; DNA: TGTGCCAGCAGTTACGATACAGTCTATGGCTACACCTTC; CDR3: CASSYDTVYGYTF
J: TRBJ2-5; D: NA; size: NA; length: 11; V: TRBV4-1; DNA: TGCGCCAGCACCCAGGGGGAGACCCAGTACTTC; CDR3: CASTQGETQYF
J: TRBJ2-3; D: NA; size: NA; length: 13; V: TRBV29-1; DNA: TGCAGCGTTGAGGGGGGTCGGTCAGATACGCAGTATTTT; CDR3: CSVEGGRSDTQYF
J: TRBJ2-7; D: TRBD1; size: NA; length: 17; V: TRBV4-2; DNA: TGTGCCAGCAGCCAAGCAGGGGACAGACCGAGCTCCTACGAGCAGTACTTC; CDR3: CASSQAGDRPSSYEQYF
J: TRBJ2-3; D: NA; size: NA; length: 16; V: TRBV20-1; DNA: TGCAGTGCTAGAGATAAAACAGTCAAACACACAGATACGCAGTATTTT; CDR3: CSARDKTVKHTDTQYF
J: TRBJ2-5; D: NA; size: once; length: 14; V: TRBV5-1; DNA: TGCGCCAGCAGCTTGGAGCAGGGCGCAGAGACCCAGTACTTC; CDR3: CASSLEQGAETQYF
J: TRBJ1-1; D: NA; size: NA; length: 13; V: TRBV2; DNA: TGTGCCAGCAGTGAAGAACCCTACACTGAAGCTTTCTTT; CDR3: CASSEEPYTEAFF
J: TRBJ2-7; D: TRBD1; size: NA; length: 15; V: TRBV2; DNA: TGTGCCAGCAGTGAAACCCGACAGGGTCGGCACGAGCAGTACTTC; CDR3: CASSETRQGRHEQYF
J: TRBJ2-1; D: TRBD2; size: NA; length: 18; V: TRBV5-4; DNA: TGTGCCAGCAGCCCCTCGGGTAGCGGGGGGGCAGGCTACAATGAGCAGTTCTTC; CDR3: CASSPSGSGGAGYNEQFF
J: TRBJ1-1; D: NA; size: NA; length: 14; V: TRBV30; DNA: TGTGCCTGGAGCGAATTTGGGTTGAACACTGAAGCTTTCTTT; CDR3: CAWSEFGLNTEAFF
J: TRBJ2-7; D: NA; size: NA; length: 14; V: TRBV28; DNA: TGTGCCAGCAGTTTAAGGGTACGGTTGCGGGAGCAGTACTTC; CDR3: CASSLRVRLREQYF
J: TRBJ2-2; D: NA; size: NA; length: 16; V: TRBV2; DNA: TGTGCCAGCAGTGGATTGACAGACACGAACACCGGGGAGCTGTTTTTT; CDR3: CASSGLTDTNTGELFF
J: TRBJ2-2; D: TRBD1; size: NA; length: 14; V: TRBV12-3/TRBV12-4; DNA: TGTGCCAGCAGTTCGGGACAGGGTTACGGGGAGCTGTTTTTT; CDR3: CASSSGQGYGELFF
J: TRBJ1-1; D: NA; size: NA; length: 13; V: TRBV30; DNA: TGTGCCTGGAGGGACACGAGGAACACTGAAGCTTTCTTT; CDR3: CAWRDTRNTEAFF
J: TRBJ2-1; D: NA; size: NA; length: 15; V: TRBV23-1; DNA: TGCGCCAGCCCCCTGACAGTCACTGCTGTTAATGAGCAGTTCTTC; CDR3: CASPLTVTAVNEQFF
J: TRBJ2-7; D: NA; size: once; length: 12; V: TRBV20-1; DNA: TGCAGTGCTAGAATCAAGCCCTACGAGCAGTACTTC; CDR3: CSARIKPYEQYF
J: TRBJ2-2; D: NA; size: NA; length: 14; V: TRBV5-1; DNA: TGCGCCAGCAGACAAGGAGGGAACACCGGGGAGCTGTTTTTT; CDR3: CASRQGGNTGELFF
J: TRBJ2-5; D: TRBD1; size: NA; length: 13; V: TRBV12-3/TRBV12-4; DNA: TGTGCCAGCGCTCCGGGACAGGAGGAGACCCAGTACTTC; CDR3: CASAPGQEETQYF
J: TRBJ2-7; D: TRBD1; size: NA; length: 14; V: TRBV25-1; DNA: TGTGCCAGCAGTTCGACAGGGGGCCCCTACGAGCAGTACTTC; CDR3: CASSSTGGPYEQYF
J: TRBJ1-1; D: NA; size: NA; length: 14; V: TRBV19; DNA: TGTGCCAGTAGTATAGATCCCGGCAGGCCCGAAGCTTTCTTT; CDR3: CASSIDPGRPEAFF
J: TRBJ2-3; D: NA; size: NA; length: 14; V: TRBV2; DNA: TGTGCCAGCAGATCAGGGTGGGGCACAGATACGCAGTATTTT; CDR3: CASRSGWGTDTQYF
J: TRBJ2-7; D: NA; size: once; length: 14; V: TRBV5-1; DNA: TGCGCCAGCATGAAGGCGGCGGGGAGCTACGAGCAGTACTTC; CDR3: CASMKAAGSYEQYF
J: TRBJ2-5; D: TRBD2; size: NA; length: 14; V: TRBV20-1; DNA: TGCAGTGCTAGAGGCCTAGCGGGGGGTGGGACCCAGTACTTC; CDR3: CSARGLAGGGTQYF
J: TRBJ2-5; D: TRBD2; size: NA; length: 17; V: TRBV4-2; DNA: TGTGCCAGCAGCCAAAGTGGGACTAGCGGGGTTGGCGAGACCCAGTACTTC; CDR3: CASSQSGTSGVGETQYF
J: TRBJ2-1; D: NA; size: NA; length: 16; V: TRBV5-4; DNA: TGTGCCAGCAGCTCCACAGGGTTGGGGGGCTACAATGAGCAGTTCTTC; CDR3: CASSSTGLGGYNEQFF
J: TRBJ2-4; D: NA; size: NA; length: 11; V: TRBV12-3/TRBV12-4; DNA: TGTGCCAGCAGTCTTCTCAACATTCAGTACTTC; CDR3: CASSLLNIQYF
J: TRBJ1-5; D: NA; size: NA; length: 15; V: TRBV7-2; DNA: TGTGCCAGCAGCTTAGGAGGGGCTGGGTATCAGCCCCAGCATTTT; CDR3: CASSLGGAGYQPQHF
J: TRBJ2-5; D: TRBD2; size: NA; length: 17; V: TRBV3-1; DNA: TGTGCCAGCAGCCAAGATCCCAGCGGGGGGGCCGAGGAGACCCAGTACTTC; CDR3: CASSQDPSGGAEETQYF